This T cell receptor beta chain was captured by sequencing in a study of breast tumors, draining lymph nodes, adjacent tissues. Breast cancer patients provided tissue from their axillary draining lymph nodes. TCRdb analysed the multiplex PCR reads with MiXCR anew, one entry per CDR3 protein. The repertoire consists of over 150,000 distinct CDR3 sequences, with about 30% occurring once and the leading ten covering around 4.1%. Of note for this clonotype: This is likely a read error, given that the CDR3 carries no conserved phenylalanine or tryptophan at its end. The limits of the CDR3 on the DNA are not certain, so only TCRdb's listed CDR3 is given.

In germline, CDR1 is GTSNPN, CDR2 SVGIG (reference sequence). The CDR3 is 8 amino acids long, termini counted. The sequence came from a female donor with breast cancer. Some clones in this sample may be carry-over from other donors' samples. Material for sequencing was axillary lymph node tissue. The gene calls are TRBV30 and TRBJ1-4. CDR3 in amino acids: CAWSSLRG.